The source of this TCR beta chain is a study of beta chain features in type 1 diabetes. Study-level points and caveats: VDJ junctions in type 1 diabetes patients carried more deletions and fewer insertions. People with Type 1 diabetes carried modestly yet significantly shorter TCRB CDR3s in all four CD4+ subsets.

The sample holds a few counts of this clone. Its target is unknown. Expressed TCRB transcripts got sequenced, as all isolated RNA was reverse transcribed. The repertoire was sequenced with immunoSEQ multiplex PCR; TCRdb's copy has only in-frame clones and lacks some. The sample includes 95,000 to 150,000 clones, 15% to 20% seen only once; the top ten take 2% to 3%. The germline V gene encodes CDR1 MNHEY and CDR2 SMNVEV (reference sequence). This CDR3 is built from 14 residues. The V segment lost 6 bases and the J segment 8 bases; nucleotides outside the gene matches: 10. The sample was central memory CD4+ T cells from blood. V gene TRBV27 combines with J gene TRBJ2-1; 7 nucleotides align to TRBD1. The receptor comes from a man between 18 and 29 years old with type 1 diabetes. The CDR3 spells CASRAGTVGDEQFF. DNA of the CDR3: TGTGCCAGCAGAGCCGGGACAGTGGGCGATGAGCAGTTCTTC.